This T cell receptor beta chain emerged from a study of blood T cell repertoires in COVID-19. Whole-study context: COVID-19 samples from acute and convalescent phases originated in the United States, Italy and Spain.

Trimming took off 3 bases at V and 6 bases at J, with 14 bases between the two ends. The CDR3 spans 14 residues. Looked up from germline, CDR1 is LNHDA and CDR2 is SQIVND (reference sequence). Repertoires were generated with immunoSEQ multiplex PCR, while TCRdb's copy carries only in-frame clones and drops some. The sample yields about 150,000 clones, approximately 83% seen once. The chain joins TRBV19 to TRBJ1-2; D not resolved. The sequenced material came from peripheral blood. This sequence was found in a woman aged 60-70 years with COVID-19, enrolled during active disease. In DNA, the CDR3 is TGTGCCAGTAGTATCTCCAGAGAGGCGGATGGCTACACCTTC. Protein product: CASSISREADGYTF.